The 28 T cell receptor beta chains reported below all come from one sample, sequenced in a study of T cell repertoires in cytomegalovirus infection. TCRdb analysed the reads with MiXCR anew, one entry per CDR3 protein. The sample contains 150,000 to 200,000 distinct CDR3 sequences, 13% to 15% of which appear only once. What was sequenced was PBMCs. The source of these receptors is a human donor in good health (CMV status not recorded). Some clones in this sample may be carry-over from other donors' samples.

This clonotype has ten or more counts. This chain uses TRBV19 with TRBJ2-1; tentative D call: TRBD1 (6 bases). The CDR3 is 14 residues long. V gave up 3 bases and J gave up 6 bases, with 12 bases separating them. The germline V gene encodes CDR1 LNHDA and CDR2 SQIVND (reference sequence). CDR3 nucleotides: TGTGCCAGTAGTATCACGAGCAGGGGCAATGAGCAGTTCTTC. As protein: CASSITSRGNEQFF.

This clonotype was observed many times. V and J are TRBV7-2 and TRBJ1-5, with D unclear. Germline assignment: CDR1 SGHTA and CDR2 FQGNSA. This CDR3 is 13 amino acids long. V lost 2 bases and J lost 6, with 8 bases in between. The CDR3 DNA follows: TGTGCCAGCAGCTTAAGAAATCTTCAGCCCCAGCATTTT. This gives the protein CASSLRNLQPQHF.

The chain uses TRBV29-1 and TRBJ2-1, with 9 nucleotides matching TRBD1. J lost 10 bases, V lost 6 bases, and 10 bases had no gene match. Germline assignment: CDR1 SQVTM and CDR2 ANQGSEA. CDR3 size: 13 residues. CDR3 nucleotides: TGCAGCGTCCGGACAGGGGCCTTAGGGGAGCAGTTCTTC. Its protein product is CSVRTGALGEQFF.

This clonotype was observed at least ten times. CDR3 in DNA: TGTGCCATCAGTGAAGACAGCGTCGGGAACACCATATATTTT. Translated, it gives CAISEDSVGNTIYF. The chain recombines TRBV10-3 with TRBJ1-3, with D perhaps TRBD1 (5 bases). The CDR3 is 14 amino acids. Germline CDR1 is ENHRY and CDR2 is SYGVKD. V shed 3 bases and J shed 7 bases, with 13 bases lying between them.

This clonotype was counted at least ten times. CDR3 loop: CASSFYGTVGNTIYF. The CDR3 nucleotides are TGTGCCAGCAGCTTCTATGGGACGGTTGGAAACACCATATATTTT. The chain employs TRBV7-2 and TRBJ1-3, with D possibly TRBD1 on 5 matching bases. V lost 3 bases, J lost 3 bases, and 12 bases lay in between. The CDR3 runs 15 residues. CDR1 is SGHTA, CDR2 FQGNSA, per germline. The whole variable domain, remainder taken from reference TRBV7-2 and TRBJ1-3, is GAGVSQSPSNKVTEKGKDVELRCDPISGHTALYWYRQSLGQGLEFLIYFQGNSAPDKSGLPSDRFSAERTGGSVSTLTIQRTQQEDSAVYLCASSFYGTVGNTIYFGEGSWLTVV.

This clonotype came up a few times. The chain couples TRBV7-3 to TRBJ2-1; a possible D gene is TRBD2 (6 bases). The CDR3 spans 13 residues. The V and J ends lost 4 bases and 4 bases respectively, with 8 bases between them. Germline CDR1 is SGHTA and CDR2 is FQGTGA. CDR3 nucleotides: TGTGCCAGCAGCTCTGGACTATACAATGAGCAGTTCTTC. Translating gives CASSSGLYNEQFF.

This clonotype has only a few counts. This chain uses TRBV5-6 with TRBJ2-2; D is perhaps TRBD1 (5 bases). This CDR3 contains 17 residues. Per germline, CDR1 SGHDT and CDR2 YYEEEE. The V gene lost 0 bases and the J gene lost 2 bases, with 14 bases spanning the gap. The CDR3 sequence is CASSLDLGAPNTGELFF. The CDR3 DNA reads TGTGCCAGCAGCTTGGATTTAGGGGCCCCTAACACCGGGGAGCTGTTTTTT. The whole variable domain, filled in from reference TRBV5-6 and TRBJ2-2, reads DAGVTQSPTHLIKTRGQQVTLRCSPKSGHDTVSWYQQALGQGPQFIFQYYEEEERQRGNFPDRFSGHQFPNYSSELNVNALLLGDSALYLCASSLDLGAPNTGELFFGEGSRLTVL.

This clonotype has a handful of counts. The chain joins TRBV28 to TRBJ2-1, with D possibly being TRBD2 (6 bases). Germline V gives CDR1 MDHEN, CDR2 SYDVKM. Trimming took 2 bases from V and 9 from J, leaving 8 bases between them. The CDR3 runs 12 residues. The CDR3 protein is CASSLLASEQFF. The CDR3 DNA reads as TGTGCCAGCAGTTTACTAGCGAGTGAGCAGTTCTTC.

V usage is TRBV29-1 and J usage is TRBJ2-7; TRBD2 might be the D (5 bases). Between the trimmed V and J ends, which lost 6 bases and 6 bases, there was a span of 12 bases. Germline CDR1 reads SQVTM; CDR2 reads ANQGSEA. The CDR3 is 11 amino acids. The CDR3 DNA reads TGCAGCGTCCGAGGAGGACTCGAGCAGTACTTC. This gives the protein CSVRGGLEQYF.

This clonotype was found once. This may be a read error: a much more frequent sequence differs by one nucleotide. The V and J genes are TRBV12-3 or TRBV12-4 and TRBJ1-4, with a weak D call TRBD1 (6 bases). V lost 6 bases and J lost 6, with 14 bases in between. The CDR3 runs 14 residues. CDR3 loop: CASRTGITHEKLFF. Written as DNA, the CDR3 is TGTGCCAGCAGAACAGGGATCACTCATGAAAAACTGTTTTTT.

This chain's CDR3 is CASQEDRGAKNIQYF. CDR3 in DNA: TGTGCCAGCCAAGAGGACAGGGGGGCCAAAAACATTCAGTACTTC. The J gene is TRBJ2-4, the V gene TRBV6-2 or TRBV6-3; 10 bases agree with TRBD1. The CDR3 is made up of 15 amino acids. The germline V gene encodes CDR1 MNHEY and CDR2 SVGEGT. The trim removed 8 bases at V and 1 base at J, leaving 5 bases unmatched.

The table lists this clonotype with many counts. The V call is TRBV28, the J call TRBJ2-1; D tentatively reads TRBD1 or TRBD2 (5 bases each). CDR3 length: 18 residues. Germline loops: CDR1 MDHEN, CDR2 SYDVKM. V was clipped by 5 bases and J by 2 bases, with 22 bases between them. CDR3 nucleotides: TGTGCCAGCAGTATACGGCCTACCGGGACGGAAACCTACAATGAGCAGTTCTTC. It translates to CASSIRPTGTETYNEQFF.

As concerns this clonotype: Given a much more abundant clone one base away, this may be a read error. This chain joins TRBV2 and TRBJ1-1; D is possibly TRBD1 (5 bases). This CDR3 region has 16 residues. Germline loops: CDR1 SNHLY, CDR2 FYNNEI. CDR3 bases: TGTGCCAGCAGTGAAGCGGGGTCAGGGTCGCGTGGTGAAGCTTACTTT. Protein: CASSEAGSGSRGEAYF.

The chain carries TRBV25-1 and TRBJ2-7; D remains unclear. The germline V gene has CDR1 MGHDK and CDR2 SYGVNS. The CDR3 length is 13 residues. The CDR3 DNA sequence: TGTGCGACACTCAGAGACACTGCTTACGAGCAGTACTTC. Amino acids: CATLRDTAYEQYF.

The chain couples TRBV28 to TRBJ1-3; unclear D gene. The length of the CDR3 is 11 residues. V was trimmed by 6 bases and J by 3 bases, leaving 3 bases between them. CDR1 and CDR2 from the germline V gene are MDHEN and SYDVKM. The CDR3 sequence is CASSNGNTIYF. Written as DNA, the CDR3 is TGTGCCAGCAGCAATGGAAACACCATATATTTT.

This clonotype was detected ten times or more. For the CDR3, the DNA is TGTGCCAGCAGCCGCTCGGGATTTCAAGAGACCCAGTACTTC. Translated: CASSRSGFQETQYF. The rearrangement joins TRBV7-7 to TRBJ2-5, with TRBD2 as a possible D gene (5 bases). Trimming removed 5 bases at V and 2 bases at J, with 12 bases between. This CDR3 is built from 14 residues. Germline CDR1 is SSHAT and CDR2 is FNYEAQ (reference sequence).

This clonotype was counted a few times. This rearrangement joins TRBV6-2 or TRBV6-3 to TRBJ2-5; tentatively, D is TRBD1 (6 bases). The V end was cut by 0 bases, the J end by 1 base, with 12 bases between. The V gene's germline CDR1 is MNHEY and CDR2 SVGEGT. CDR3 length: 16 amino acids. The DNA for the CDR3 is TGTGCCAGCAGTTACTCGACTGGCAGGGGCCAAGAGACCCAGTACTTC. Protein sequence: CASSYSTGRGQETQYF.

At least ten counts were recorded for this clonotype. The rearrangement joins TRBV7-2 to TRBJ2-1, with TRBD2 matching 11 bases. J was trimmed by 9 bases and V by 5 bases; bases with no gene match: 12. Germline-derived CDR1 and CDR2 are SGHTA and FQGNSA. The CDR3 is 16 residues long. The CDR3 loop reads CASSRMTSGIWGEQFF. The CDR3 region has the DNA TGTGCCAGCAGCCGGATGACTAGCGGGATTTGGGGTGAGCAGTTCTTC.

The CDR3 DNA sequence: TGTGCCAGCAGCGGTACCGACGGGGGTAGGACCGGGGAGCTGTTTTTT. This encodes CASSGTDGGRTGELFF. The rearrangement uses TRBV9 and TRBJ2-2; TRBD2 might be the D (6 bases). With 3 bases removed from V and 5 bases from J, the gap between germline ends came to 17 bases. CDR1 is SGDLS and CDR2 is YYNGEE in the germline V gene. This CDR3 has 16 amino acids.

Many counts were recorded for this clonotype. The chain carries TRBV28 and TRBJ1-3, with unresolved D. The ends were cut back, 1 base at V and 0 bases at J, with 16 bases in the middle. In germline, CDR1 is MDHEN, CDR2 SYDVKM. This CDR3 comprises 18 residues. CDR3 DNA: TGTGCCAGCAGTTTATTTAAGAATATCCTACTCTCTGGAAACACCATATATTTT. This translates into CASSLFKNILLSGNTIYF.

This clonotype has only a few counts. CDR3 sequence (DNA): TGTGCCAGCAGCCAGGAGGGGGCCCACGGGGAGCTGTTTTTT. Its translation is CASSQEGAHGELFF. The chain carries TRBV7-8 and TRBJ2-2, with a possible D match to TRBD1 (7 bases). The length of the CDR3 is 14 residues. With 5 bases removed from V and 7 bases from J, the gap between germline ends came to 14 bases. Germline V gene data show CDR1 as SGHVS and CDR2 as FQNEAQ.

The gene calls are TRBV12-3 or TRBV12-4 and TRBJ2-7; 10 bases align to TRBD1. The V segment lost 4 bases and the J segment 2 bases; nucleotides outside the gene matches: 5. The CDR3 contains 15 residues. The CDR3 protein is CASSSPDRGTYEQYF. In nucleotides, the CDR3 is TGTGCCAGCAGTTCCCCGGACAGGGGGACCTACGAGCAGTACTTC.

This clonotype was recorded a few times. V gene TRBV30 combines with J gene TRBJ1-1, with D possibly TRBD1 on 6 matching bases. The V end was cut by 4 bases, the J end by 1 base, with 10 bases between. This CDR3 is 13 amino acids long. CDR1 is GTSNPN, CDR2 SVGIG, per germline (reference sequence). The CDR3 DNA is TGTGCCTGGACCTGGGGGCCGAACACTGAAGCTTTCTTT. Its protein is CAWTWGPNTEAFF. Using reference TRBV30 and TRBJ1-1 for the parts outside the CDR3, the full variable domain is SQTIHQWPATLVQPVGSPLSLECTVEGTSNPNLYWYRQAAGRGLQLLFYSVGIGQISSEVPQNLSASRPQDRQFILSSKKLLLSDSGFYLCAWTWGPNTEAFFGQGTRLTVV.

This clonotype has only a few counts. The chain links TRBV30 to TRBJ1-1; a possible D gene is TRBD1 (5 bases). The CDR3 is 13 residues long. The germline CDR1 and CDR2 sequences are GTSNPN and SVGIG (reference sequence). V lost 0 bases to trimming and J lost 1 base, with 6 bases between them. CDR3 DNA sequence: TGTGCCTGGAGTGTAGGGACGAACACTGAAGCTTTCTTT. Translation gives CAWSVGTNTEAFF.

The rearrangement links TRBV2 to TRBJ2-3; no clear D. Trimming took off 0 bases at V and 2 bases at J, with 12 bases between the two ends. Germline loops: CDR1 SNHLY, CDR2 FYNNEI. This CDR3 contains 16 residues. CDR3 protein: CASSEAKAGYTDTQYF. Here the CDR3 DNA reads TGTGCCAGCAGTGAAGCGAAGGCAGGCTACACAGATACGCAGTATTTT.

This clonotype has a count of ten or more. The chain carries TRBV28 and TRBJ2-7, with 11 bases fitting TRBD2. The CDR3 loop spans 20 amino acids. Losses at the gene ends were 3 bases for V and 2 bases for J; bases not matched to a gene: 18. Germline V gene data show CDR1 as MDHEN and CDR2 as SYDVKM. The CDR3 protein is CASSFPSTSGKASHPYEQYF. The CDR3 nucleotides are TGTGCCAGCAGTTTCCCCTCGACTAGCGGGAAAGCCTCACACCCCTACGAGCAGTACTTC. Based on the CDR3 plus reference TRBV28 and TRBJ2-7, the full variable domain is DVKVTQSSRYLVKRTGEKVFLECVQDMDHENMFWYRQDPGLGLRLIYFSYDVKMKEKGDIPEGYSVSREKKERFSLILESASTNQTSMYLCASSFPSTSGKASHPYEQYFGPGTRLTVT.

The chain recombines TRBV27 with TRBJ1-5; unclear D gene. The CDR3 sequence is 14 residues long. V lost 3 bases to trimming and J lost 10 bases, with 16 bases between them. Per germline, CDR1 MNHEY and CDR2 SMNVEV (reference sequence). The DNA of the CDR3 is TGTGCCAGCAGTTTCGACGGTTCAGTGGAACCCCAGCATTTT. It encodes CASSFDGSVEPQHF.

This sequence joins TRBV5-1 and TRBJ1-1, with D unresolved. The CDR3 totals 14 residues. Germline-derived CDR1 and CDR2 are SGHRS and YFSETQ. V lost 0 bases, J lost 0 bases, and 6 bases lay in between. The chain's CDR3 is CASSLDLMNTEAFF. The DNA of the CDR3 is TGCGCCAGCAGCTTGGACCTCATGAACACTGAAGCTTTCTTT.